Listed here are 15 T cell receptor beta chains from one sample, sequenced in a study of blood T cell repertoires in COVID-19. The table came from immunoSEQ multiplex PCR; TCRdb's copy has only in-frame clones and leaves some out. The sample has just over 250,000 clones, around 90% seen once. The sequenced material came from peripheral blood. The receptors were gathered from a woman aged 70-85 years with COVID-19, enrolled during active disease.

J is TRBJ1-3 and V is TRBV5-6; 8 positions agree with TRBD1. CDR1 and CDR2 (germline): SGHDT, YYEEEE. CDR3 length: 17 amino acids. V dropped 2 bases and J dropped 3; count of bases not matched to a gene: 10. CDR3 DNA: TGTGCCAGCAGCTTCCACCCGGGACAGGCAATTGGAAACACCATATATTTT. It translates to CASSFHPGQAIGNTIYF. Complete variable domain (other parts from reference TRBV5-6 and TRBJ1-3): DAGVTQSPTHLIKTRGQQVTLRCSPKSGHDTVSWYQQALGQGPQFIFQYYEEEERQRGNFPDRFSGHQFPNYSSELNVNALLLGDSALYLCASSFHPGQAIGNTIYFGEGSWLTVV.

V usage is TRBV30 and J usage is TRBJ1-2; 8 nucleotides line up with TRBD1. V gave up 0 bases and J gave up 8 bases; unmatched junction bases: 14. The CDR3 runs to 16 residues. The germline CDR1 and CDR2 sequences are GTSNPN and SVGIG (reference sequence). The CDR3 nucleotides read TGTGCCTGGAGTGTTGGTTTCGGACAGGGATCGTACGGCTACACCTTC. This encodes CAWSVGFGQGSYGYTF.

The genes are TRBV7-3 and TRBJ2-2; TRBD1 is a possible D gene (6 bases). This CDR3 comprises 14 residues. V lost 5 bases and J lost 1, with 8 bases in between. The germline V gene encodes CDR1 SGHTA and CDR2 FQGTGA. DNA of the CDR3: TGTGCCAGCAGCCCACAGGGGAACACCGGGGAGCTGTTTTTT. Amino acids: CASSPQGNTGELFF.

This chain's CDR3 is CASTNPGTGAHEQYF. CDR3 DNA sequence: TGTGCCAGTACTAACCCCGGGACAGGGGCCCACGAGCAGTACTTC. The J gene is TRBJ2-7, the V gene TRBV19; TRBD1 agrees at 10 bases. The CDR3 runs 15 residues. J gave up 5 bases and V 7 bases, and 11 bases lay outside the gene matches. From germline, CDR1 is LNHDA and CDR2 SQIVND (reference sequence).

The chain employs TRBV28 and TRBJ2-1; 8 bases match TRBD2. The germline CDR1 and CDR2 sequences are MDHEN and SYDVKM. V trimming: 9 bases; J trimming: 2 bases; junction bases outside the gene matches: 6. The CDR3 runs to 14 residues. For the CDR3, the DNA is TGTGCCAGTTTAACTAGCGGAACCTACAATGAGCAGTTCTTC. Amino acids: CASLTSGTYNEQFF. Variable domain in full (rest from reference TRBV28 and TRBJ2-1): DVKVTQSSRYLVKRTGEKVFLECVQDMDHENMFWYRQDPGLGLRLIYFSYDVKMKEKGDIPEGYSVSREKKERFSLILESASTNQTSMYLCASLTSGTYNEQFFGPGTRLTVL.

The V call is TRBV6-5, the J call TRBJ2-4; D remains ambiguous. CDR3 length equals 14 residues. CDR1 and CDR2 (germline): MNHEY, SVGAGI. Trimming pared 6 bases from V and 0 bases from J, leaving 9 bases between. The CDR3 loop reads CASSPTEAKNIQYF. As DNA, the CDR3 is TGTGCCAGCAGCCCGACTGAAGCCAAAAACATTCAGTACTTC.

The V call is TRBV5-5, the J call TRBJ2-6; 12 bases are a match to TRBD2. The CDR3 length is 17 residues. The ends lost 4 bases at V and 0 bases at J; junction bases unmatched: 2. Germline V gene lookup returns CDR1 SGHKS and CDR2 YYEKEE (reference sequence). The CDR3 DNA follows: TGTGCCAGCAGCACGACTAGCGGGAGCTCTGGGGCCAACGTCCTGACTTTC. Protein sequence: CASSTTSGSSGANVLTF. Full variable domain (rest looked up from reference TRBV5-5 and TRBJ2-6): DAGVTQSPTHLIKTRGQQVTLRCSPISGHKSVSWYQQVLGQGPQFIFQYYEKEERGRGNFPDRFSARQFPNYSSELNVNALLLGDSALYLCASSTTSGSSGANVLTFGAGSRLTVL.

This clone occurred once. The rearrangement links TRBV28 to TRBJ2-1, with TRBD2 identical over 8 bases. J lost 2 bases, V lost 6 bases, and 6 bases had no gene match. Germline CDR1 reads MDHEN; CDR2 reads SYDVKM. The CDR3 covers 15 residues. The CDR3 DNA follows: TGTGCCAGCAGCCGTAGCGGGACTACCTACAATGAGCAGTTCTTC. Protein product: CASSRSGTTYNEQFF.

The chain carries TRBV4-3 and TRBJ2-4, with 9 bases aligning to TRBD1. There are 14 residues in the CDR3. The V gene end was trimmed by 4 bases and the J gene end by 9 bases; junction bases not matched to a gene: 7. Per the germline V gene, CDR1 is LGHNA and CDR2 is YSLEER. This CDR3 reads CASSLSGTGSIQYF. The DNA for the CDR3 is TGCGCCAGCAGCCTTTCGGGGACAGGGAGCATTCAGTACTTC.

The chain is built from TRBV19 and TRBJ2-5; TRBD2 matches at 11 bases. The V gene's germline CDR1 is LNHDA and CDR2 SQIVND (reference sequence). With V trimmed by 10 bases and J by 2 bases, 9 bases remained unmatched. CDR3 length: 15 amino acids. CDR3 residues: CATYSGTSGQETQYF. The DNA for the CDR3 is TGTGCCACCTATTCCGGGACTAGCGGACAAGAGACCCAGTACTTC.

This chain uses TRBV5-6 with TRBJ2-7; 8 positions agree with TRBD2. This CDR3 region has 14 residues. The ends lost 4 bases at V and 10 bases at J; junction bases unmatched: 13. From germline, CDR1 is SGHDT and CDR2 YYEEEE. The CDR3 region has the DNA TGTGCCAGCAGCGAACGGGGACTAGGTAACCCCCAGTACTTC. This codes for CASSERGLGNPQYF.

This clone was recorded a few times. The chain combines TRBV5-5 with TRBJ2-1; TRBD2 matches at 10 bases. V lost 4 bases to trimming and J lost 9 bases; unmatched junction nucleotides: 4. The CDR3 spans 13 residues. CDR1 and CDR2 from the germline V gene are SGHKS and YYEKEE (reference sequence). This CDR3 reads CASSAGLAIEQFF. As DNA, the CDR3 is TGTGCCAGCAGCGCGGGACTAGCGATTGAGCAGTTCTTC.

The CDR3 nucleotides read TGTGCCAGCGGGACAGGGGGAAACACCATATATTTT. Its protein product is CASGTGGNTIYF. The rearrangement uses TRBV28 and TRBJ1-3; 9 bases line up with TRBD1. The CDR3 spans 12 residues. CDR1 MDHEN and CDR2 SYDVKM come from the germline V gene. The V segment lost 8 bases and the J segment 4 bases; nucleotides outside the gene matches: 0.

V gene TRBV6-2 or TRBV6-3 combines with J gene TRBJ2-3, with 7 bases that match TRBD1. The CDR3 spans 14 residues. The germline V gene has CDR1 MNHEY and CDR2 SVGEGT. Losses at the gene ends were 4 bases for V and 0 bases for J; bases not matched to a gene: 1. The CDR3 reads CASSWDRSTDTQYF. The CDR3 DNA is TGTGCCAGCAGTTGGGACAGAAGCACAGATACGCAGTATTTT.

As concerns this clone: The sample holds other DNA sequences that translate to the same CDR3. This sequence joins TRBV6-5 and TRBJ2-5, with 7 bases aligning to TRBD1. The CDR3 is 14 amino acids. Losses at the gene ends were 5 bases for V and 1 base for J; bases not matched to a gene: 4. Per germline, CDR1 MNHEY and CDR2 SVGAGI. DNA for the CDR3: TGTGCCAGCAGTCGGGACAGATCCCAAGAGACCCAGTACTTC. It encodes CASSRDRSQETQYF.